Listed here are 6 T cell receptor beta chains from one sample, sequenced in a study of blood T cell repertoires in COVID-19. The table came from immunoSEQ multiplex PCR; TCRdb's copy has only in-frame clones and leaves some out. The sample lists 350,000 to 450,000 clones, roughly 85% seen once, with 3% to 4% in the top ten. Source material: peripheral blood. All receptors come from a woman younger than 30 with acute or convalescent COVID-19.

This sequence joins TRBV5-1 and TRBJ2-5; D gene ambiguous. Trimming pared 1 base from V and 3 bases from J, leaving 4 bases between. The CDR3 extends over 12 amino acids. Germline loops: CDR1 SGHRS, CDR2 YFSETQ. DNA of the CDR3: TGCGCCAGCAGCTTGACTAAAGAGACCCAGTACTTC. This codes for CASSLTKETQYF.

This clone was seen a handful of times. V gene TRBV5-1 combines with J gene TRBJ1-6; no clear D gene. CDR1 SGHRS and CDR2 YFSETQ come from the germline V gene. Between the trimmed V and J ends, which lost 2 bases and 6 bases, there was a span of 12 bases. The CDR3 is 15 amino acids. The CDR3 here is CASSFRLKTNSPLHF. CDR3 DNA sequence: TGCGCCAGCAGCTTCAGACTCAAGACTAATTCACCCCTCCACTTT.

The rearrangement uses TRBV6-5 and TRBJ2-1; 9 bases match TRBD2. Germline V gene lookup returns CDR1 MNHEY and CDR2 SVGAGI. J gave up 8 bases and V 5 bases, and 10 bases lay outside the gene matches. CDR3 length equals 15 residues. The CDR3 DNA reads TGTGCCAGCAGTCTCTTGGGAACTAGCGGGTATGAGCAGTTCTTC. Its translation is CASSLLGTSGYEQFF.

The rearrangement uses TRBV5-1 and TRBJ2-1, with a possible D match to TRBD1 (6 bases). This CDR3 has 15 amino acids. Trimming shortened V by 0 bases and J by 6 bases, and 13 bases separated the two germline ends. Germline V CDR1 and CDR2: SGHRS, YFSETQ. CDR3 DNA sequence: TGCGCCAGCAGCTTGGACCCAGGACAGACCAATGAGCAGTTCTTC. Residues: CASSLDPGQTNEQFF.

This sequence joins TRBV2 and TRBJ1-6, with D possibly matching TRBD1 (5 bases). The germline gives CDR1 SNHLY, CDR2 FYNNEI. This CDR3 has 15 residues. V was trimmed by 7 bases and J by 0 bases, leaving 10 bases between them. The CDR3 spells CASIDDSSYNSPLHF. In DNA, the CDR3 is TGTGCCAGCATCGACGACAGCTCCTATAATTCACCCCTCCACTTT.

The chain links TRBV4-1 to TRBJ1-1; D gene unclear. The CDR3 sequence is 12 residues long. Trimming pared 8 bases from V and 1 base from J, leaving 8 bases between. Germline loops: CDR1 MGHRA, CDR2 YSYEKL. The CDR3 nucleotides are TGCGCCAGCGGGAGAAGGAACACTGAAGCTTTCTTT. As protein: CASGRRNTEAFF.